The 25 T cell receptor beta chains below all came from one sample that was sequenced in a study of shared clonotypes between healthy human individuals. The protocol was immunoSEQ multiplex PCR, while the TCRdb copy is restricted to in-frame clones and leaves out a portion. The sample records around 2,100,000 clones, about 95% being singletons. The naive CD8 population came from CD45RO-negative cells selected for CCR7, without terminally differentiated effector memory CD45RA+ cells. The sample comprised naive CD8+ T cells sorted from blood. These receptors came from a man aged 18 to 30 in good health.

Only one count was recorded for this clone. This chain joins TRBV5-4 and TRBJ1-1; possible D gene TRBD1, 5 bases. Per germline, CDR1 SGHNT and CDR2 YYREEE (reference sequence). V shed 4 bases and J shed 1 base, with 11 bases lying between them. This CDR3 has 14 residues. The CDR3 nucleotides are TGTGCCAGCAGCAGCCCCGGACAGAACACTGAAGCTTTCTTT. It is translated as CASSSPGQNTEAFF.

The V and J genes are TRBV5-8 and TRBJ1-1, with D possibly TRBD1 on 5 matching bases. Germline V gene data show CDR1 as SGHTS and CDR2 as YDEGEE. There are 14 residues in the CDR3. Trimming removed 4 bases from V and 5 bases from J, with 15 bases in between. DNA for the CDR3: TGTGCCAGCAGCCTCACCCTGTGGGGGACTGAAGCTTTCTTT. This gives the protein CASSLTLWGTEAFF.

This clone came up once. The V call is TRBV7-3, the J call TRBJ2-5, with D maybe TRBD1 (5 bases). CDR3 length equals 15 residues. V was cut by 1 base and J by 3 bases, with 12 bases left in between. Germline V lookup: CDR1 SGHTA, CDR2 FQGTGA. CDR3 nucleotide sequence: TGTGCCAGCAGCTTAAGGGCAGGGTTGGAAGAGACCCAGTACTTC. It codes for CASSLRAGLEETQYF.

The chain couples TRBV7-9 to TRBJ1-2; 7 nucleotides match TRBD1. The V gene's germline CDR1 is SEHNR and CDR2 FQNEAQ (reference sequence). V lost 5 bases, J lost 5 bases, and 11 bases stayed unmatched. The length of the CDR3 is 15 residues. Here the CDR3 DNA reads TGTGCCAGCAGCGGTACAGGGGTGGGGGGTTATGGCTACACCTTC. This gives the protein CASSGTGVGGYGYTF.

V usage is TRBV28 and J usage is TRBJ2-7; 8 positions agree with TRBD1. The CDR3 has 17 residues. The germline V gene has CDR1 MDHEN and CDR2 SYDVKM. V shed 3 bases, J shed 5 bases, and the junction held 15 bases outside the gene matches. The DNA of the CDR3 is TGTGCCAGCAGTTTCTCCGTGGGACAGGCAATAGGGAACGAGCAGTACTTC. This translates into CASSFSVGQAIGNEQYF.

The CDR3 DNA follows: TGTGCCTCCGAATCGACTTCTAGCACAGATACGCAGTATTTT. Translating it yields CASESTSSTDTQYF. The V and J genes are TRBV30 and TRBJ2-3; D is uncertain. CDR3 length: 14 amino acids. Germline values: CDR1 GTSNPN, CDR2 SVGIG (reference sequence). Between the trimmed V and J ends, which lost 7 bases and 0 bases, there was a span of 14 bases.

A remark on this clone: This CDR3 is also generated by other DNA sequences in the sample. This chain links TRBV9 with TRBJ2-7; the D call may be TRBD1 or TRBD2 (5 bases each). The CDR3 contains 13 residues. Trimming shortened V by 2 bases and J by 2 bases, and 8 bases separated the two germline ends. Looked up from germline, CDR1 is SGDLS and CDR2 is YYNGEE. The chain's CDR3 is CASSVGTTYEQYF. Here the CDR3 DNA reads TGTGCCAGCAGCGTGGGGACCACCTACGAGCAGTACTTC.

The V and J genes are TRBV4-3 and TRBJ2-7; D is uncertain. CDR3 length: 15 amino acids. Germline CDR1 reads LGHNA; CDR2 reads YSLEER. Trimming took off 4 bases at V and 0 bases at J, with 13 bases between the two ends. The CDR3 DNA reads as TGCGCCAGCAGCCTAGTTCTTGCACCCTCCTACGAGCAGTACTTC. Its protein is CASSLVLAPSYEQYF.

On this clone: Other DNA sequences in this specimen translate into the identical CDR3. The chain recombines TRBV27 with TRBJ1-1, with TRBD1 as a possible D gene (6 bases). The V and J ends lost 3 bases and 2 bases respectively, with 10 bases between them. The germline V gene has CDR1 MNHEY and CDR2 SMNVEV (reference sequence). CDR3 length: 14 amino acids. For the CDR3, the DNA is TGTGCCAGCAGTTTGGGCAGGGGCAACACTGAAGCTTTCTTT. Translated, it gives CASSLGRGNTEAFF.

The sample holds one count of this clone. The rearrangement uses TRBV7-8 and TRBJ2-3; D is unclear. The germline V gene encodes CDR1 SGHVS and CDR2 FQNEAQ. The CDR3 is 13 residues long. Trimming removed 7 bases at V and 4 bases at J, with 12 bases between. The CDR3 DNA reads TGTGCCAGCACCTTTCGTTGGGCAGATACGCAGTATTTT. Amino acids: CASTFRWADTQYF.

The V gene is TRBV6-5, the J gene TRBJ2-2; D remains unclear. Germline CDR1 MNHEY, CDR2 SVGAGI. V was trimmed by 0 bases and J by 6 bases, leaving 11 bases between them. This CDR3 spans 15 amino acids. The DNA of the CDR3 is TGTGCCAGCAGTTACTCGAGTAACGGACCCGGGGAGCTGTTTTTT. Translated: CASSYSSNGPGELFF.

The chain couples TRBV7-9 to TRBJ2-7, with no clear D. V was shortened by 7 bases and J by 3 bases, with 19 bases between the two germline ends. The CDR3 extends over 15 amino acids. CDR1 and CDR2 from the germline V gene are SEHNR and FQNEAQ (reference sequence). The CDR3 loop is CASIPISDPYYEQYF. The CDR3 region has the DNA TGTGCCAGCATCCCAATCAGCGACCCCTACTACGAGCAGTACTTC.

The J gene is TRBJ1-4, the V gene TRBV6-1, with D perhaps TRBD1 (5 bases). Germline V gene sequence: CDR1 MNHNS, CDR2 SASEGT. The germline V and J ends were trimmed by 2 bases and 3 bases, with 10 bases remaining between them. CDR3 length: 15 residues. The CDR3 DNA follows: TGTGCCAGCAGTGAAACTCGAGGGGCTAATGAAAAACTGTTTTTT. This codes for CASSETRGANEKLFF.

The genes are TRBV28 and TRBJ1-4; weak D call: TRBD1 (5 bases). Trimming shortened V by 3 bases and J by 7 bases, and 12 bases separated the two germline ends. Germline CDR1 reads MDHEN; CDR2 reads SYDVKM. The CDR3 is 14 amino acids. Written as DNA, the CDR3 is TGTGCCAGCAGTTTTCAGGGTTCAAGTGAAAAACTGTTTTTT. Its translation: CASSFQGSSEKLFF.

J is TRBJ1-6 and V is TRBV5-4, with D possibly being TRBD1 (6 bases). Germline lookup yields CDR1 SGHNT and CDR2 YYREEE (reference sequence). Trimming took off 4 bases at V and 9 bases at J, with 20 bases between the two ends. The CDR3 runs 16 residues. The CDR3 DNA follows: TGTGCCAGCAGCGTACAGGGTTCAACCCTCGGTTCACCCCTCCACTTT. This sequence encodes CASSVQGSTLGSPLHF.

Comment on this clone: Other DNA sequences in the same sample also yield this CDR3. The V call is TRBV20-1, the J call TRBJ1-2; D gene uncertain. This CDR3 is 11 amino acids long. V lost 3 bases to trimming and J lost 3 bases, with 5 bases between them. The germline V gene has CDR1 DFQATT and CDR2 SNEGSKA (reference sequence). The CDR3 sequence: CSARGHYGYTF. The DNA for the CDR3 is TGCAGTGCTAGGGGCCACTATGGCTACACCTTC.

This clone showed up just once. The chain has TRBV19 and TRBJ1-5, with a possible D match to TRBD1 (6 bases). From germline, CDR1 is LNHDA and CDR2 SQIVND (reference sequence). The germline V and J ends were trimmed by 7 bases and 1 base, with 20 bases remaining between them. This CDR3 region has 17 residues. The CDR3 is CASTISKRQESNQPQHF. The CDR3 region has the DNA TGTGCCAGTACCATATCGAAGAGACAGGAGAGCAATCAGCCCCAGCATTTT.

The chain links TRBV18 to TRBJ1-1, with D possibly being TRBD1 (5 bases). The CDR3 spans 14 residues. Germline V CDR1 and CDR2: KGHSH, LQKENI. V was clipped by 2 bases and J by 0 bases, with 7 bases between them. The CDR3 bases are TGTGCCAGCTCACCAGACAGCATGAACACTGAAGCTTTCTTT. Translation gives CASSPDSMNTEAFF.

The CDR3 nucleotides read TGTGCCAGCAGTTCGGGAACTAGCGGATACACCGGGGAGCTGTTTTTT. This gives the protein CASSSGTSGYTGELFF. The chain combines TRBV5-4 with TRBJ2-2; 8 positions agree with TRBD2. This CDR3 region has 16 residues. Germline V gene sequence: CDR1 SGHNT, CDR2 YYREEE (reference sequence). Trimming at V came to 5 bases and at J to 3 bases, leaving 9 bases not matched to a gene.

This clone has only a few counts. The chain carries TRBV27 and TRBJ1-6, with D uncertain. Trimming removed 8 bases at V and 14 bases at J, with 10 bases between. The CDR3 is 10 amino acids. From germline, CDR1 is MNHEY and CDR2 SMNVEV (reference sequence). CDR3 nucleotides: TGTGCCAGCCTCCAAGGGTCCCTCCACTTT. This sequence encodes CASLQGSLHF.

The chain links TRBV5-1 to TRBJ2-7; tentatively, D is TRBD1 (6 bases). The germline gives CDR1 SGHRS, CDR2 YFSETQ. The germline V and J ends were trimmed by 4 bases and 2 bases, with 10 bases remaining between them. The CDR3 runs 13 residues. The DNA of the CDR3 is TGCGCCAGCAGCGCACAGGGTACCTACGAGCAGTACTTC. Its protein product is CASSAQGTYEQYF.

The chain carries TRBV19 and TRBJ1-5; 7 nucleotides match TRBD1. CDR3 length: 19 residues. With V trimmed by 4 bases and J by 0 bases, 15 bases remained unmatched. Germline V lookup: CDR1 LNHDA, CDR2 SQIVND (reference sequence). In DNA, the CDR3 is TGTGCCAGTAGTACCCCGCCCACACAGGGGAAATATAGCAATCAGCCCCAGCATTTT. Its translation: CASSTPPTQGKYSNQPQHF.

This chain connects TRBV27 to TRBJ2-7; 10 nucleotides line up with TRBD1. Germline V gene sequence: CDR1 MNHEY, CDR2 SMNVEV (reference sequence). J was trimmed by 5 bases and V by 0 bases; bases with no gene match: 7. CDR3 length: 16 amino acids. The CDR3 coding sequence is TGTGCCAGCAGTTTATCGGCCGGGACAGGGGACCACGAGCAGTACTTC. This codes for CASSLSAGTGDHEQYF.

The J gene is TRBJ1-2, the V gene TRBV27; weak D call: TRBD1 (5 bases). CDR1 and CDR2 from the germline V gene are MNHEY and SMNVEV (reference sequence). Trimming left V 0 bases short and J 8 bases short, with 19 bases between. The CDR3 has 16 residues. CDR3 DNA: TGTGCCAGCAGTTTATCGGTCGGGACCGCTTTTTGGGGCTACACCTTC. Amino acid sequence: CASSLSVGTAFWGYTF.

The chain recombines TRBV9 with TRBJ2-3; a possible D gene is TRBD1 (8 bases). The V end was cut by 4 bases, the J end by 6 bases, with 15 bases between. Germline CDR1 is SGDLS and CDR2 is YYNGEE. This CDR3 is 14 amino acids long. CDR3 amino acids: CASSSDRGGDTQYF. The CDR3 DNA sequence: TGTGCCAGCAGCTCCGACAGGGGAGGGGATACGCAGTATTTT.